These 21 T cell receptor beta chains originate from one sample sequenced in a study of CD8 T cells in Susac syndrome. Reverse transcription of about 0.45 to 1 ug RNA was performed with random hexamers. A single record per CDR3 protein comes from TCRdb applying MiXCR to the immunoSEQ multiplex PCR reads. The sample lists around 180,000 distinct CDR3 sequences; 85% to 95% were seen once. Sequenced: CD4+ T cells from PBMCs. Receptors originate from a human donor with Susac syndrome.

This sequence joins TRBV4-1 and TRBJ2-3, with D unclear. With 4 bases removed from V and 6 bases from J, the gap between germline ends came to 11 bases. The CDR3 is 13 residues long. Per the germline V gene, CDR1 is MGHRA and CDR2 is YSYEKL. CDR3 region: CASSLLGVDTQYF. In nucleotides, the CDR3 is TGCGCCAGCAGCCTCCTTGGGGTGGATACGCAGTATTTT.

The rearrangement links TRBV2 to TRBJ1-2; 8 bases agree with TRBD1. Germline V CDR1 and CDR2: SNHLY, FYNNEI. J lost 4 bases, V lost 7 bases, and 5 bases had no gene match. The CDR3 runs to 13 residues. The CDR3 spells CASIRTGSYGYTF. As DNA, the CDR3 is TGTGCCAGCATTAGGACAGGGAGCTATGGCTACACCTTC.

The chain links TRBV18 to TRBJ1-6; D not resolved. There are 14 residues in the CDR3. Germline V CDR1 and CDR2: KGHSH, LQKENI. V lost 3 bases and J lost 8, with 11 bases in between. The CDR3 protein is CASSPETGDSPLHF. CDR3 in DNA: TGTGCCAGCTCACCGGAAACTGGGGATTCACCCCTCCACTTT.

This sequence joins TRBV20-1 and TRBJ1-2; 8 positions agree with TRBD1. The length of the CDR3 is 14 residues. Germline trimming cut 2 bases from V and 4 bases from J; bases unmatched to any gene: 6. Per germline, CDR1 DFQATT and CDR2 SNEGSKA (reference sequence). CDR3 sequence (DNA): TGCAGTGCTAGACATCAGGGGGCATTCTATGGCTACACCTTC. It is translated as CSARHQGAFYGYTF.

This chain links TRBV20-1 with TRBJ2-7; D possibly corresponds to TRBD1 (6 bases). This CDR3 comprises 12 residues. V shed 3 bases and J shed 3 bases, with 9 bases lying between them. Germline V gene lookup returns CDR1 DFQATT and CDR2 SNEGSKA (reference sequence). The CDR3 DNA sequence: TGCAGTGCTAGTCAAGGGGGCTACGAGCAGTACTTC. Encoded protein: CSASQGGYEQYF.

V usage is TRBV2 and J usage is TRBJ2-1, with 8 bases lining up with TRBD2. After removal of 3 bases from V and 7 bases from J, the junction contained 14 bases not matched to a gene. This CDR3 has 17 residues. The germline V gene encodes CDR1 SNHLY and CDR2 FYNNEI. The CDR3 DNA sequence: TGTGCCAGCAGTGACCCAGCGGGGGCAGCAAGTAGGAATGAGCAGTTCTTC. Its translation is CASSDPAGAASRNEQFF.

J is TRBJ1-2 and V is TRBV7-9; 8 nucleotides align to TRBD1. Per the germline V gene, CDR1 is SEHNR and CDR2 is FQNEAQ (reference sequence). V shed 5 bases and J 8 bases; nucleotides not matched to a gene: 7. The CDR3 consists of 13 residues. The CDR3 protein is CASSPDRDGGYTF. The CDR3 nucleotides are TGTGCCAGCAGCCCGGACAGGGATGGAGGCTACACCTTC.

The chain has TRBV7-8 and TRBJ1-4; TRBD1 is a possible D gene (5 bases). Trimming took off 3 bases at V and 6 bases at J, with 11 bases between the two ends. The CDR3 loop spans 14 amino acids. CDR1 is SGHVS, CDR2 FQNEAQ, per germline. The CDR3 nucleotides read TGTGCCAGCAGCTTGGCAGGGAAGGATGAAAAACTGTTTTTT. This encodes CASSLAGKDEKLFF.

The rearrangement uses TRBV29-1 and TRBJ1-2; tentative D call: TRBD1 (5 bases). From germline, CDR1 is SQVTM and CDR2 ANQGSEA. The CDR3 runs to 12 residues. Written as DNA, the CDR3 is TGCAGTTCCGGGGACTCTAACTATGGCTACACCTTC. This translates into CSSGDSNYGYTF.

With respect to this clonotype: One junction end does not reproduce the germline sequence, and a read error may be involved. The chain is built from TRBV3-1 and TRBJ1-3; D unclear. The CDR3 contains 17 residues. Germline V gives CDR1 LGHDT, CDR2 YNNKEL (reference sequence). DNA for the CDR3: TGTGCCAGCAGCCAAGATAGAACGCGAGTCTCTGAAAACACCATATATTTT. It encodes CASSQDRTRVSENTIYF.

For the CDR3, the DNA is TGCAGTGCCCCTTTTCGGGGAGATACGCAGTATTTT. Amino acids: CSAPFRGDTQYF. This chain uses TRBV20-1 with TRBJ2-3, with D tentatively TRBD2 (5 bases). This CDR3 has 12 residues. CDR1 DFQATT and CDR2 SNEGSKA come from the germline V gene (reference sequence). V shed 6 bases and J shed 5 bases, with 12 bases lying between them.

The genes are TRBV2 and TRBJ1-5, with TRBD1 as a possible D gene (6 bases). Looked up from germline, CDR1 is SNHLY and CDR2 is FYNNEI. CDR3 length equals 13 residues. The V end was cut by 8 bases, the J end by 11 bases, with 19 bases between. The CDR3 DNA reads as TGTGCCAGCTCACAGGGAACATCAACGGCCCAGCATTTT. It is translated as CASSQGTSTAQHF. The whole variable domain, filled in from reference TRBV2 and TRBJ1-5, reads EPEVTQTPSHQVTQMGQEVILRCVPISNHLYFYWYRQILGQKVEFLVSFYNNEISEKSEIFDDQFSVERPDGSNFTLKIRSTKLEDSAMYFCASSQGTSTAQHFGDGTRLSIL.

The chain has TRBV29-1 and TRBJ1-2; weak D call: TRBD1 (5 bases). The CDR3 loop spans 12 amino acids. Germline lookup yields CDR1 SQVTM and CDR2 ANQGSEA. With 6 bases removed from V and 6 bases from J, the gap between germline ends came to 14 bases. The chain's CDR3 is CSVRTTNNGYTF. DNA for the CDR3: TGCAGCGTCCGGACAACGAACAATGGCTACACCTTC.

V usage is TRBV4-1 and J usage is TRBJ1-5, with no clear D. CDR1 and CDR2 from the germline V gene are MGHRA and YSYEKL. The CDR3 has 16 amino acids. V lost 0 bases and J lost 0, with 9 bases in between. The CDR3 DNA reads as TGCGCCAGCAGCCAAGAGGTATGGACTAGCAATCAGCCCCAGCATTTT. It specifies CASSQEVWTSNQPQHF.

This clonotype was seen more than once but under ten times. The V gene is TRBV5-1, the J gene TRBJ2-7; 7 bases are shared with TRBD2. V shed 2 bases, J shed 0 bases, and the junction held 2 bases outside the gene matches. There are 14 residues in the CDR3. Germline-derived CDR1 and CDR2 are SGHRS and YFSETQ. CDR3 protein: CASSLSGGSYEQYF. The CDR3 DNA follows: TGCGCCAGCAGCTTATCGGGGGGCTCCTACGAGCAGTACTTC.

V and J are TRBV12-5 and TRBJ1-1; perhaps TRBD1 as D (6 bases). Germline V gene lookup returns CDR1 LGHNT and CDR2 FRNRAP. The germline V and J ends were trimmed by 2 bases and 2 bases, with 12 bases remaining between them. CDR3 length: 15 amino acids. DNA for the CDR3: TGTGCTAGTGGTTTGATGGGGACACCAAACACTGAAGCTTTCTTT. This codes for CASGLMGTPNTEAFF.

The chain links TRBV6-5 to TRBJ2-1, with D perhaps TRBD1 (6 bases). The CDR3 loop spans 16 amino acids. V shed 0 bases and J shed 7 bases, with 16 bases lying between them. The germline V gene encodes CDR1 MNHEY and CDR2 SVGAGI. The CDR3 loop is CASSYSGQGSRNEQFF. In DNA, the CDR3 is TGTGCCAGCAGTTACTCGGGGCAGGGGTCTAGGAATGAGCAGTTCTTC.

The rearrangement links TRBV2 to TRBJ1-1; D may be TRBD1 (6 bases). The CDR3 has 14 amino acids. Trimming pared 8 bases from V and 1 base from J, leaving 14 bases between. CDR1 is SNHLY, CDR2 FYNNEI, per germline. The CDR3 nucleotides read TGTGCCAGCGGGGGGGGCGGAAGGAACACTGAAGCTTTCTTT. Encoded protein: CASGGGGRNTEAFF.

The V gene is TRBV20-1, the J gene TRBJ2-5; TRBD1 agrees at 8 bases. In germline, CDR1 is DFQATT, CDR2 SNEGSKA (reference sequence). The trim removed 5 bases at V and 2 bases at J, leaving 7 bases unmatched. The CDR3 covers 14 residues. The CDR3 bases are TGCAGTGCTTCGCGGACAGGGAGGCAAGAGACCCAGTACTTC. Amino acids: CSASRTGRQETQYF.

The DNA of the CDR3 is TGCGCCAGCAGCCCAGCTCCCACCGGGACAGGGGGCGAGCAGTACTTC. It yields the protein CASSPAPTGTGGEQYF. The V call is TRBV4-3, the J call TRBJ2-7; TRBD1 matches 11 bases. The ends lost 4 bases at V and 6 bases at J; junction bases unmatched: 11. Germline V gene data show CDR1 as LGHNA and CDR2 as YSLEER. CDR3 size: 16 residues.

The count of this clonotype is one. The genes are TRBV6-5 and TRBJ1-2, with D hard to call. The CDR3 is 12 residues long. V shed 5 bases and J shed 6 bases, with 10 bases lying between them. Germline V lookup: CDR1 MNHEY, CDR2 SVGAGI. CDR3 sequence: CASSPRSDGYTF. CDR3 coding DNA: TGTGCCAGCAGTCCTCGGAGTGATGGCTACACCTTC.